This T cell receptor (beta chain) was captured in a study of T cell clusters in autoimmune cytopenias (dated by TCRdb to about 2019). Turning to the overall study: A median TRB sequencing depth of 50,000 or so reads per sample was reached, and a median of approximately 2,300 distinct TRB clonotypes per sample was obtained. Alongside healthy, CLL and autoimmune hepatitis controls, autoimmune cytopenia patients had their peripheral blood TRB and IGH repertoires sequenced at active disease and again during treatment follow-up. The goal of the study was to determine whether autoimmune cytopenia patients have a disease-specific immune repertoire signature that could serve as a blood-based biomarker.

To amplify TRB rearrangements, a touch-down multiplex PCR protocol was run with the TRB-A and TRB-B primer pools combined in a single tube. Two consecutive PCR reactions with Phusion HS II polymerase added Illumina adapters and sample indices to the amplicons. Amplicons were gel-purified with the NucleoSpin Gel and PCR Clean-up kit, then quantified by Qubit and quality-checked on an Agilent 2100 Bioanalyzer. Sequencing of the libraries was performed on an Illumina MiSeq with 600-cycle, single-indexed, paired-end runs. The study's own analysis went as follows. MiXCR version 2.1.12 with the default MiXCR reference library was used to align and assemble TRB reads. A clone was defined by each unique CDR3 nucleotide sequence, and analysis was restricted to productive sequences with at least two reads. To assess repertoire diversity, an R script computed alpha-parameterized diversity profiles (alpha 0 to 5), which included the Shannon (alpha 1) and Simpson (alpha 2) indices. Combinatorial TRB VJ usage was computed with the tcR package and compared between cohorts by principal component analysis with ade4. Using GLIPH, TCRbeta CDR3s were clustered on pairs of cohorts matched for age and read depth, and a Wilcoxon test was used to compare cluster frequencies. Following TCRdb reprocessing, every CDR3 protein sequence forms one entry, and DNA is not provided. TCRdb, rather than the study authors, made the V and J calls. The sample's clone listing holds approximately 3,800 distinct CDR3 sequences. More than 25% of the sample belongs to the ten largest clones.

The CDR3 has 12 amino acids, counting the end cysteine and phenylalanine. No DNA sequence is on record. For each sample, TRB amplification used approximately 230 ng of peripheral blood genomic DNA, equal to some 38,000 genome equivalents. Frequency alone marks this clonotype as medium-sized (0.01 to 0.1%); no count is stored. The antigen it recognizes is unknown. Study-level results and caveats: GLIPH suggested that primary autoimmune cytopenia patients lacked physiological T cell clusters: 45 to 60 clusters were exclusive to healthy donors versus 15 to 20 exclusive to patients. The T cell clusters were defined only in silico, and the functional role of the clusters still needed to be validated experimentally. Shifts in the TRB repertoire, including less even repertoires in secondary cytopenia and CLL, were mostly a reflection of lymphoma bias and not of autoimmunity. Approximately 3-fold more exclusive TRB clusters were observed in healthy donors than in active autoimmune hepatitis patients, consistent with an autoimmunity-wide signature. In the comparison of secondary cytopenia with CLL, the cluster-lack signature was not observed, apparently because the dominant lymphoma-associated repertoire masked the signature.

The sequence was obtained from a human donor with an autoimmune cytopenia or autoimmune hepatitis (not recorded which). The sequence links TRBV12-3 or TRBV12-4 to TRBJ1-3. Sequences were obtained from peripheral blood. The CDR3 region reads CASSRAGNTIYF.